The T cell receptor (beta chain) described here comes from a study of Graves' ophthalmopathy and Graves' hyperthyroidism. Whole-study context: Sampling took place at initial diagnosis, with peripheral blood obtained before any treatment.

This clonotype showed up many times. Antigen: not known. The study amplified TCR beta CDR3 regions using RNA transcripts. Second-round multiplex PCR came after a first-round RT-PCR that employed HTBI primers. TCRdb reprocessed the multiplex PCR reads with MiXCR, giving one entry per CDR3 protein. The data show under 800,000 distinct CDR3 sequences, with 20% to 25% seen just once and more than 5.5% held by the top ten. General study points: The majority of expanded thyroid clonotypes above 0.001 frequency also occurred in blood.

The CDR3 sequence is 13 residues long. Germline trimming cut 3 bases from V and 5 bases from J; bases unmatched to any gene: 2. Aged 18 to 65, hyperthyroidism patients had been newly diagnosed, with under 2 months' duration. The chain joins TRBV12-3 or TRBV12-4 to TRBJ2-5, with TRBD1 matching 8 bases. The clonotype was recovered from a woman aged 18-29 years with stable Graves' hyperthyroidism. Some clones in this sample may be carry-over from other donors' samples. Sequencing was done on a sample of peripheral blood. The CDR3, as DNA: TGTGCCAGCAGTTTGGACAGGGTGGAGACCCAGTACTTC. Its translation is CASSLDRVETQYF.